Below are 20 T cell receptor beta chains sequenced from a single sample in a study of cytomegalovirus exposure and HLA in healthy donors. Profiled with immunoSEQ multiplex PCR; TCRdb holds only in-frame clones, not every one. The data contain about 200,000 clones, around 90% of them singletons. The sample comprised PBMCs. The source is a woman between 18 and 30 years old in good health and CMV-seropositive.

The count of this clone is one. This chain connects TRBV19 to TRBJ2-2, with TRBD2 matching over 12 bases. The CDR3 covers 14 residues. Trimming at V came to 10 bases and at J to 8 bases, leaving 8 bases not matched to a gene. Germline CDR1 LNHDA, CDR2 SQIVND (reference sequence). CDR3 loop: CATRLAGVSGELFF. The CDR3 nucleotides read TGTGCCACCAGACTAGCGGGAGTATCGGGGGAGCTGTTTTTT.

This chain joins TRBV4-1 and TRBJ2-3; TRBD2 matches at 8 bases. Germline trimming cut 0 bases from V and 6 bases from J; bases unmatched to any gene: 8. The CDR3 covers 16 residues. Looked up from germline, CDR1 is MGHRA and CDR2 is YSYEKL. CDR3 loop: CASSQEAPSGFDTQYF. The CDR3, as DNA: TGCGCCAGCAGCCAAGAAGCGCCTAGCGGGTTTGATACGCAGTATTTT.

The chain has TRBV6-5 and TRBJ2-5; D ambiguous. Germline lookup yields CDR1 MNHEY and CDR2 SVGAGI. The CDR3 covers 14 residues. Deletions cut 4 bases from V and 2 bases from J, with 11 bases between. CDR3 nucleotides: TGTGCCAGCAGTTCCAGACTCTTACAAGAGACCCAGTACTTC. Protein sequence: CASSSRLLQETQYF.

Written as DNA, the CDR3 is TGTGCCAGCACCCGGCGGGAGTCACACACAGATACGCAGTATTTT. It specifies CASTRRESHTDTQYF. The chain is built from TRBV6-5 and TRBJ2-3, with 7 bases matching TRBD2. Germline assignment: CDR1 MNHEY and CDR2 SVGAGI. The V and J ends lost 7 bases and 2 bases, in that order; junction bases with no gene match: 9. The CDR3 consists of 15 residues.

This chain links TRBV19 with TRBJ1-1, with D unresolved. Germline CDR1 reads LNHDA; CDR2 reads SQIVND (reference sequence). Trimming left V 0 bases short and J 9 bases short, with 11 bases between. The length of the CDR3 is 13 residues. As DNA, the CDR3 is TGTGCCAGTAGTATAGACCGCGGGGATCAAGCTTTCTTT. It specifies CASSIDRGDQAFF.

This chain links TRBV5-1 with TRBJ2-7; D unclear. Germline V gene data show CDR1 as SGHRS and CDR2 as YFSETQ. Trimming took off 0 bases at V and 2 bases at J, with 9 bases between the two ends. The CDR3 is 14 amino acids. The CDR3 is CASSLVQATYEQYF. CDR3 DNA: TGCGCCAGCAGCTTGGTCCAGGCAACCTACGAGCAGTACTTC.

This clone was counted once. The CDR3 DNA is TGTGCCAGCAGTGTCCCGGGACAGGGGCTCGGCAACACTGAAGCTTTCTTT. This gives the protein CASSVPGQGLGNTEAFF. The rearrangement joins TRBV6-1 to TRBJ1-1, with 10 bases matching TRBD1. Germline trimming cut 4 bases from V and 2 bases from J; bases unmatched to any gene: 10. The CDR3 sequence is 17 residues long. From germline, CDR1 is MNHNS and CDR2 SASEGT.

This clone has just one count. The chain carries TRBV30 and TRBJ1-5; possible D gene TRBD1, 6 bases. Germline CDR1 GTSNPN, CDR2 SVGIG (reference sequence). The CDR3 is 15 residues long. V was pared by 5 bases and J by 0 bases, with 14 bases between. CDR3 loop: CAWGGAAHSNQPQHF. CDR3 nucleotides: TGTGCCTGGGGGGGGGCCGCCCATAGCAATCAGCCCCAGCATTTT.

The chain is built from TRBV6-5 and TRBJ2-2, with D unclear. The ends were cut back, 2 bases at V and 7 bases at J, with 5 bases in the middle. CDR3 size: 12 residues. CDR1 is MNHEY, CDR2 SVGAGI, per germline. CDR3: CASSYPSGELFF. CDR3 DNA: TGTGCCAGCAGTTACCCGAGCGGGGAGCTGTTTTTT.

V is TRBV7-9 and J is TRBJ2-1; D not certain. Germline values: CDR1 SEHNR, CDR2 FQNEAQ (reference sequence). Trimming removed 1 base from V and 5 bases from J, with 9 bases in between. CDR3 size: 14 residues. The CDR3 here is CASSLGSTNNEQFF. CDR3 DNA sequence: TGTGCCAGCAGCTTAGGCAGTACAAACAATGAGCAGTTCTTC.

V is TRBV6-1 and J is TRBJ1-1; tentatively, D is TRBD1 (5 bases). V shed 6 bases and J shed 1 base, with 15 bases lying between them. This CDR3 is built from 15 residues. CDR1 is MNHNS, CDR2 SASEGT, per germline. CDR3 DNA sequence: TGTGCCAGCAGCACCCCCAGGGCATGGAACACTGAAGCTTTCTTT. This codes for CASSTPRAWNTEAFF.

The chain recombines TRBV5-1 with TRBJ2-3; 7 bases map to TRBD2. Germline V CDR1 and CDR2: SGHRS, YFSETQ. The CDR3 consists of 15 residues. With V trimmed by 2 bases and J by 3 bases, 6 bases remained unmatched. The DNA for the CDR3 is TGCGCCAGCAGCTTCATCGGGGGAGGGACAGATACGCAGTATTTT. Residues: CASSFIGGGTDTQYF.

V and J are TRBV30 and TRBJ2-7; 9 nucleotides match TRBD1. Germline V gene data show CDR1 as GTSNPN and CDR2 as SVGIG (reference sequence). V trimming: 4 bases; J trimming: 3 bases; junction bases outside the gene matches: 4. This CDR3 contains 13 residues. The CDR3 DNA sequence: TGTGCCTGGACCCGGGACAGGGACTACGAGCAGTACTTC. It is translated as CAWTRDRDYEQYF.

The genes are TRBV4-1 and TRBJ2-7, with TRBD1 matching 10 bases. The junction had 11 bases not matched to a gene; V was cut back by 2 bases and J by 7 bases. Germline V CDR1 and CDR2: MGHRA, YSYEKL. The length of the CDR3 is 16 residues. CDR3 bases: TGCGCCAGCAGCCAACACCACCGACAGGGGGCAGATGAGCAGTACTTC. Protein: CASSQHHRQGADEQYF.

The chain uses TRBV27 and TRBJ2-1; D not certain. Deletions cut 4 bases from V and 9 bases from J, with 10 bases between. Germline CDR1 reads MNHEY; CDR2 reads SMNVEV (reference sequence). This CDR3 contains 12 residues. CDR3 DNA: TGTGCCAGCAGTTCCCCCCCCGGTGAGCAGTTCTTC. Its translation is CASSSPPGEQFF.

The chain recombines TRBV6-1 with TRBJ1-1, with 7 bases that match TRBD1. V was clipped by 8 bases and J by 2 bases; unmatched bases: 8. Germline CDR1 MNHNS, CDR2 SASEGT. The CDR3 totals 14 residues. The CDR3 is CASDRGLGNTEAFF. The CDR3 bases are TGTGCCAGCGATAGGGGGCTTGGAAACACTGAAGCTTTCTTT.

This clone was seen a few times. This CDR3 is CASSPREGGFTDTQYF. CDR3 DNA: TGTGCCAGCAGCCCCCGAGAGGGAGGGTTCACAGATACGCAGTATTTT. The chain joins TRBV9 to TRBJ2-3; 7 bases agree with TRBD2. The CDR3 length is 16 residues. From germline, CDR1 is SGDLS and CDR2 YYNGEE. The J segment lost 2 bases and the V segment lost 4 bases, leaving 10 bases of the junction unmatched.

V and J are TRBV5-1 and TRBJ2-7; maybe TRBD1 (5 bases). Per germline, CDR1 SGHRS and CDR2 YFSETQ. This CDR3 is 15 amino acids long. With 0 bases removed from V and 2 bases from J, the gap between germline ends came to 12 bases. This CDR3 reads CASSLATGFAYEQYF. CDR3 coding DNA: TGCGCCAGCAGCTTGGCTACAGGTTTTGCCTACGAGCAGTACTTC.

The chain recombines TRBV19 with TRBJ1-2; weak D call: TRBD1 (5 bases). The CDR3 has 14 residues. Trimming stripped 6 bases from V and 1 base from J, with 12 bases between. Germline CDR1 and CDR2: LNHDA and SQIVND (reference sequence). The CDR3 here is CASRFGGVNYGYTF. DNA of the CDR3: TGTGCCAGTAGATTCGGGGGGGTTAACTATGGCTACACCTTC.

The chain's CDR3 is CASSATLAGAYNEQFF. CDR3 bases: TGTGCCAGCAGCGCCACTCTAGCGGGAGCCTACAATGAGCAGTTCTTC. The chain recombines TRBV12-1 with TRBJ2-1; TRBD2, the table's D call, lacks a check against the DNA. TRBV12-1 is a pseudogene segment. The CDR3 has 16 residues.